One and the same sample provided the 13 T cell receptor beta chains below, sequenced in a study of cytomegalovirus exposure and HLA in healthy donors. 13 Jbeta primers and 60 Vbeta primers were used for the PCR. Libraries were prepared by immunoSEQ multiplex PCR; TCRdb keeps only in-frame clonotypes and omits some of them. This sample has some 110,000 clones, with approximately 85% found just once. Input material: PBMCs. All receptors come from a man aged 50 to 60 in good health and CMV-seronegative.

This clone appeared a few times. The CDR3: CASSFGGQGGETQYF. The CDR3 nucleotides read TGTGCCAGCAGCTTCGGGGGGCAGGGTGGGGAGACCCAGTACTTC. This chain joins TRBV11-2 and TRBJ2-5; tentative D call: TRBD2 (7 bases). Germline loops: CDR1 SGHAT, CDR2 FQNNGV. V lost 3 bases and J 5 bases, leaving 16 bases between the germline ends. The CDR3 spans 15 residues.

The chain recombines TRBV7-3 with TRBJ2-3; tentative D call: TRBD1 (5 bases). The CDR3 is 15 amino acids. From germline, CDR1 is SGHTA and CDR2 FQGTGA. Trimming removed 0 bases from V and 5 bases from J, with 12 bases in between. CDR3 bases: TGTGCCAGCAGCTTAACCGGACCCCAGGGAGATACGCAGTATTTT. This gives the protein CASSLTGPQGDTQYF.

The chain links TRBV6-1 to TRBJ1-6; D gene unclear. Per germline, CDR1 MNHNS and CDR2 SASEGT. V was clipped by 7 bases and J by 7 bases, with 11 bases between them. The CDR3 totals 13 residues. The CDR3: CASMDGVNSPLHF. Written as DNA, the CDR3 is TGTGCCAGCATGGACGGGGTAAATTCACCCCTCCACTTT.

CDR3 sequence: CASSQDEGRNYGYTF. The CDR3 nucleotides read TGCGCCAGCAGCCAAGATGAGGGCCGCAACTATGGCTACACCTTC. The chain has TRBV4-1 and TRBJ1-2; D unclear. This CDR3 comprises 15 residues. V was shortened by 0 bases and J by 2 bases, with 10 bases between the two germline ends. Per the germline V gene, CDR1 is MGHRA and CDR2 is YSYEKL.

In nucleotides, the CDR3 is TGTGCCAGCAGCCCCCGTACAGGGTCGGATGAGCAGTTCTTC. Translation: CASSPRTGSDEQFF. The J gene is TRBJ2-1, the V gene TRBV11-3, with TRBD1 as a possible D gene (6 bases). This CDR3 has 14 residues. Germline-derived CDR1 and CDR2 are SGHNT and YENEEA. V was trimmed by 5 bases and J by 8 bases, leaving 16 bases between them.

The CDR3: CARTPGGRHGYGYTF. CDR3 nucleotide sequence: TGTGCCAGAACCCCCGGGGGGAGACACGGCTATGGCTACACCTTC. The chain uses TRBV5-3 and TRBJ1-2; D perhaps matches TRBD1 (5 bases). TRBV5-3 is recorded as an ORF, its role being uncertain. This CDR3 has 15 amino acids. V lost 6 bases and J lost 4, with 19 bases in between.

This chain joins TRBV2 and TRBJ2-1; 8 bases map to TRBD2. The CDR3 consists of 13 residues. V lost 8 bases to trimming and J lost 7 bases; unmatched junction nucleotides: 7. From germline, CDR1 is SNHLY and CDR2 FYNNEI. CDR3 residues: CASQRLAWNEQFF. CDR3 DNA sequence: TGTGCCAGCCAACGACTAGCGTGGAATGAGCAGTTCTTC.

The CDR3 loop reads CASSTRGTGDEQFF. The DNA of the CDR3 is TGTGCCAGTAGTACCCGTGGGACAGGGGATGAGCAGTTCTTC. The V and J genes are TRBV19 and TRBJ2-1; TRBD1 agrees at 10 bases. V lost 4 bases, J lost 8 bases, and 5 bases stayed unmatched. From germline, CDR1 is LNHDA and CDR2 SQIVND (reference sequence). The CDR3 sequence is 14 residues long.

This clone showed up just a few times. The J gene is TRBJ1-3, the V gene TRBV10-3, with 7 bases fitting TRBD1. Unmatched junction bases numbered 13, after V lost 10 bases and J lost 1 base. This CDR3 is 16 amino acids long. Germline V gives CDR1 ENHRY, CDR2 SYGVKD. The CDR3 DNA sequence: TGTGCCACCAAGGCCACGACAGGGCGGTCTGGAAACACCATATATTTT. Its protein product is CATKATTGRSGNTIYF.

The chain is built from TRBV28 and TRBJ1-2; 7 bases match TRBD1. The V segment lost 7 bases and the J segment 0 bases; nucleotides outside the gene matches: 5. The germline V gene encodes CDR1 MDHEN and CDR2 SYDVKM. The CDR3 runs 14 residues. The CDR3 region has the DNA TGTGCCAGCAATCAGGGGGGTGCTAACTATGGCTACACCTTC. This gives the protein CASNQGGANYGYTF.

The CDR3 coding sequence is TGTGCCAGCAGCTTAGCAGGGTACGGACAGCCCCAGCATTTT. Translated: CASSLAGYGQPQHF. The V gene is TRBV11-2, the J gene TRBJ1-5; D may be TRBD1 (5 bases). V lost 1 base, J lost 7 bases, and 11 bases lay in between. CDR1 and CDR2 from the germline V gene are SGHAT and FQNNGV. The CDR3 totals 14 residues.

This clone was observed a handful of times. Other DNA variants within this sample encode the same CDR3. This sequence joins TRBV10-2 and TRBJ2-7, with TRBD1 matching over 7 bases. The CDR3 loop spans 12 amino acids. Trimming cost V 8 bases and J 1 base; bases outside gene matches: 2. In germline, CDR1 is WSHSY, CDR2 SAAADI. In DNA form, the CDR3 reads TGCGCCAGCCGACAGGGATCCTACGAGCAGTACTTC. Translating gives CASRQGSYEQYF.

The CDR3 is CASSSPVLLAGASQETQYF. The CDR3 nucleotides are TGTGCCAGCAGCTCACCCGTGTTGCTAGCGGGGGCTTCACAAGAGACCCAGTACTTC. The V and J genes are TRBV7-8 and TRBJ2-5; TRBD2 matches at 10 bases. CDR3 size: 19 residues. Trimming took 4 bases from V and 2 from J; bases not matched to a gene: 16. Germline values: CDR1 SGHVS, CDR2 FQNEAQ.